This TCR beta chain was recovered during a study of blood T cell repertoires in COVID-19. Across the study: PBMCs, B-cell-depleted T cells, or T cells were the source of the cDNA or gDNA that made up the material.

Clones were read by immunoSEQ multiplex PCR, and TCRdb kept only the in-frame ones, dropping some. The data contain about 210,000 clones, around 82% of them seen just once; the ten biggest clones take up roughly 13%. This clone was picked up a small number of times. V was clipped by 10 bases and J by 5 bases, with 14 bases between them. Germline V gives CDR1 MDHEN, CDR2 SYDVKM. This CDR3 comprises 12 residues. The V call is TRBV28, the J call TRBJ1-1, with D unclear. This clonotype originated in a human donor in a cohort sampled during active COVID-19. What was sequenced was peripheral blood. The CDR3 region has the DNA TGTGCCACAAGACTCTCCGGGACTGAAGCTTTCTTT. This codes for CATRLSGTEAFF.